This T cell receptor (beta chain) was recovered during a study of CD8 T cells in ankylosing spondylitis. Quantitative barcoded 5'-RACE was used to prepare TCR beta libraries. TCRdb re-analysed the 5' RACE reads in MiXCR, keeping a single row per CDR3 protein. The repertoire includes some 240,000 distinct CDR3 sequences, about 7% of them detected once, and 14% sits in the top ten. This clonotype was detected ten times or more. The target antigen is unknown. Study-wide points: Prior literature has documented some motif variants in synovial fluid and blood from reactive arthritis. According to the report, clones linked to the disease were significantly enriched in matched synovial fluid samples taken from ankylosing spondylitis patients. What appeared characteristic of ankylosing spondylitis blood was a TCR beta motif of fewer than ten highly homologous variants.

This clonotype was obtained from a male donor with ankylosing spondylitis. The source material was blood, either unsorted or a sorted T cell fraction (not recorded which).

The CDR3 DNA is TGCGCCAGCAGCCAAGGGGTACAGGGGGAAAAGTACTTC. This codes for CASSQGVQGEKYF. This chain connects TRBV4-3 to TRBJ2-7, with 8 bases lining up with TRBD1. V trimming: 1 base; J trimming: 11 bases; junction bases outside the gene matches: 7. The CDR3 consists of 13 residues. The germline V gene encodes CDR1 LGHNA and CDR2 YSLEER.